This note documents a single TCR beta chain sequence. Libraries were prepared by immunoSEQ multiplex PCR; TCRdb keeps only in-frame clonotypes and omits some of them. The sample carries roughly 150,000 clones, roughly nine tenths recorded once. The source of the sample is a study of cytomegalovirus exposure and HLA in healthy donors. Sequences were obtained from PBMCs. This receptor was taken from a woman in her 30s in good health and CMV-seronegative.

The CDR3 nucleotides are TGCGCCAGCAGTTATCTGGGGGGGCCTCCTCAGCCCCAGCATTTT. Amino acids: CASSYLGGPPQPQHF. The chain carries TRBV4-1 and TRBJ1-5, with D tentatively TRBD1 (6 bases). The CDR3 length is 15 residues. The V and J ends lost 6 bases and 6 bases respectively, with 18 bases between them. Looked up from germline, CDR1 is MGHRA and CDR2 is YSYEKL.